The sequence of this T cell receptor (beta chain) was determined in a study of CD8 T cells in Susac syndrome. Random hexamers served to reverse transcribe roughly 0.45 to 1 ug RNA. The amplification used immunoSEQ multiplex PCR on TCR beta CDR3; it spanned 54 Vbeta and 13 Jbeta. TCRdb ran MiXCR on the immunoSEQ multiplex PCR reads and lists one entry per CDR3 protein. The sample lists about 250,000 distinct CDR3 sequences; 90% to 95% were seen once. Material for sequencing was CD4+ T cells from PBMCs. The sequence came from a human donor with multiple sclerosis.

DNA of the CDR3: TGTGCCAGCAGACGCGAGGGTGGTGGTAGAGCTTTCTTT. This codes for CASRREGGGRAFF. The chain recombines TRBV13 with TRBJ1-1; D remains unclear. The CDR3 is made up of 13 amino acids. Germline V gene sequence: CDR1 PRHDT, CDR2 FYEKMQ (reference sequence). V gave up 6 bases and J gave up 10 bases, with 18 bases separating them.